Listed here is a single T cell receptor (beta chain). This entry comes from a study of PD-L1 blockade in urothelial cancer. Study background: Typically, measured as a median, blood samples had roughly 140,000 T cells.

Generated by immunoSEQ multiplex PCR, the TCRdb table keeps only in-frame clones and is missing some. The table has tens of thousands of clones, approximately 86% seen once. The CDR3 runs 15 residues. The J segment lost 3 bases and the V segment lost 5 bases, leaving 9 bases of the junction unmatched. Germline V lookup: CDR1 MDHEN, CDR2 SYDVKM. Noted time point: pretreatment peripheral blood. This sample comprised PBMCs, obtained around atezolizumab (anti-PD-L1) treatment. The sequence was obtained from a man between 60 and 75 years old with urothelial cancer. This rearrangement joins TRBV28 to TRBJ2-7; 8 bases line up with TRBD2. Here the CDR3 reads CASSPGGRGGYEQYF. Here the CDR3 DNA reads TGTGCCAGCAGTCCGGGGGGGAGGGGCGGCTACGAGCAGTACTTC.